Listed here are 7 T cell receptor beta chains from one sample, sequenced in a study of tumor-infiltrating lymphocytes in primary liver carcinoma. From roughly 20-30 mg of unsorted bulk tissue, DNA and RNA were co-extracted together. A primer in the constant region served to generate TCR beta cDNA from approximately 500 ng of total RNA. Library construction for TCR beta comprised three nested multiplex PCR rounds performed with slightly modified ARM-PCR. TRBV1-TRBV30 forward primers paired with a C-beta reverse primer were used in the first two PCR rounds, which ran approximately 11 cycles each. MiXCR was run by TCRdb on the multiplex PCR reads, yielding one entry per CDR3 protein. The table lists about 190,000 distinct CDR3 sequences, around four fifths of them singletons. The source material was tumor tissue from primary liver carcinoma. The receptor set was obtained from a man between 40 and 49 years old with primary liver carcinoma and hepatitis B virus infection.

About this clonotype itself: This may be a read error: a much more frequent sequence differs by one nucleotide. The chain uses TRBV30 and TRBJ2-5; 8 bases line up with TRBD2. The CDR3 runs to 14 residues. The germline CDR1 and CDR2 sequences are GTSNPN and SVGIG (reference sequence). The CDR3: CAWSPGSGSETHYF. CDR3 nucleotide sequence: TGTGCCTGGAGTCCCGGCAGCGGGAGTGAGACCCACTACTTC.

As to this clonotype: A single base separates this from a much larger clone, so it may be a read error. The chain couples TRBV28 to TRBJ2-3, with D possibly being TRBD2 (6 bases). V lost 5 bases and J lost 1, with 16 bases in between. The CDR3 runs 16 residues. Germline V lookup: CDR1 MDHEN, CDR2 SYDVKM. CDR3 in DNA: TGTGCCAGCAGTCGTCGACCCATAGCGGGCACAGATACGCAGTATTTT. This translates into CASSRRPIAGTDTQYF.

The chain uses TRBV29-1 and TRBJ1-2; D is unclear. Trimming removed 3 bases at V and 10 bases at J, with 9 bases between. Per the germline V gene, CDR1 is SQVTM and CDR2 is ANQGSEA. The CDR3 extends over 10 amino acids. The chain's CDR3 is CSVDTDHYTF. CDR3 bases: TGCAGCGTTGACACAGACCACTACACCTTC.

Points on this clonotype: Sequence at one end of the junction differs from germline and may be a read error. This chain joins TRBV6-6 and TRBJ1-5, with D uncertain. The CDR3 has 15 amino acids. Germline CDR1 is MNHNY and CDR2 is SVGAGI (reference sequence). The CDR3 DNA reads as TGTGCCAGCCAAAGGACGGAGTTTAGCAATCAACCCCAGCATTTT. Protein product: CASQRTEFSNQPQHF.

About this clonotype: The germline gene is not matched at one end of the junction; a read error may be the cause. This chain joins TRBV11-1 and TRBJ2-2; D is perhaps TRBD2 (6 bases). This CDR3 is 13 amino acids long. Germline CDR1 is SGHAT and CDR2 is FQDESV (reference sequence). The CDR3: CASSFCDTRELIF. The CDR3 DNA reads as TGTGCCAGCAGCTTTTGTGACACACGGGAGCTGATTTTT.

The rearrangement links TRBV12-3 or TRBV12-4 to TRBJ2-7, with 10 bases matching TRBD2. Trimming at V came to 5 bases and at J to 6 bases, leaving 7 bases not matched to a gene. This CDR3 is 14 amino acids long. The CDR3 sequence: CASSTQASGGEQYF. CDR3 coding DNA: TGTGCCAGCAGTACCCAAGCTAGCGGGGGCGAGCAGTACTTC.

About this clonotype: A read error is possible here, since a much larger clone lies one base away. No conserved phenylalanine or tryptophan is present at the end of the CDR3, so a read error is the likely explanation. The chain employs TRBV7-9 and TRBJ2-7, with D possibly being TRBD2 (5 bases). The CDR3 spans 17 residues. V dropped 1 base and J dropped 2 bases, with 18 bases sitting between them. Germline-derived CDR1 and CDR2 are SEHNR and FQNEAQ (reference sequence). CDR3 sequence: CASSLGTPGKPPYEQYL. The CDR3 region has the DNA TGTGCCAGCAGCTTAGGAACCCCCGGGAAACCACCCTACGAGCAGTACCTC.